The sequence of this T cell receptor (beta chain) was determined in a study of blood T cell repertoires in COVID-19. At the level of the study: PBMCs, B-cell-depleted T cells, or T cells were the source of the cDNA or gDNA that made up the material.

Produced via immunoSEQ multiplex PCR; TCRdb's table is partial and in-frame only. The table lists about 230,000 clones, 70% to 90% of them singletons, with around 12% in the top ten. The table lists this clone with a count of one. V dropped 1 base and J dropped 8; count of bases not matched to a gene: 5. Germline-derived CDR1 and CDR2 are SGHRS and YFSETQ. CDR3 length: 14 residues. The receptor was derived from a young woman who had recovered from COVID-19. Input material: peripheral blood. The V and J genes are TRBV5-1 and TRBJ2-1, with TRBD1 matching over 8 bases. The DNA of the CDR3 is TGCGCCAGCAGCTTGCAGGGGGCTGGGGATGAGCAGTTCTTC. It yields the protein CASSLQGAGDEQFF.